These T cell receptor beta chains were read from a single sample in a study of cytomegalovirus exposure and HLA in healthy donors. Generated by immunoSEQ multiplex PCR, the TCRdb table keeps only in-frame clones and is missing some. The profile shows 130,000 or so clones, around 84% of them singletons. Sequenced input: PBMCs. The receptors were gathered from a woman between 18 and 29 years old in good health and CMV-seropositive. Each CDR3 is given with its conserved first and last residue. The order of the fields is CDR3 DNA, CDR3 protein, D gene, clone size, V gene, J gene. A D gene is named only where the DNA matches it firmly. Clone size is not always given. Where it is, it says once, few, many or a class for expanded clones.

cdr3_nt: TGTGCCAGCAGCCGGGAGTGTGGCTACACCTTC
cdr3_aa: CASSRECGYTF
d_call: .
clone_size: .
v_call: TRBV7-9
j_call: TRBJ1-2

cdr3_nt: TGTGCCAGCAGCCGTCGGGGGGAATTGAACACTGAAGCTTTCTTT
cdr3_aa: CASSRRGELNTEAFF
d_call: .
clone_size: .
v_call: TRBV13
j_call: TRBJ1-1

cdr3_nt: TGTGCCACGGGGGGCGGTACCACAGATACGCAGTATTTT
cdr3_aa: CATGGGTTDTQYF
d_call: .
clone_size: .
v_call: TRBV2
j_call: TRBJ2-3

cdr3_nt: TGTGCCTGGAGTAAAGGACAGGGGATTAACTATGGCTACACCTTC
cdr3_aa: CAWSKGQGINYGYTF
d_call: TRBD1
clone_size: .
v_call: TRBV30
j_call: TRBJ1-2

cdr3_nt: TGTGCCAGCAGTTTCACAGGGGGCGATGGCTACACCTTC
cdr3_aa: CASSFTGGDGYTF
d_call: TRBD1
clone_size: .
v_call: TRBV27
j_call: TRBJ1-2

cdr3_nt: TGTGCCAGCAGCTTAGCGAAAGCGGGGGGGCTATCCTACGAGCAGTACTTC
cdr3_aa: CASSLAKAGGLSYEQYF
d_call: TRBD2
clone_size: .
v_call: TRBV7-2
j_call: TRBJ2-7

cdr3_nt: TGTGCCAGCAGTGAGGAGTCCTACCCTAGCAATCAGCCCCAGCATTTT
cdr3_aa: CASSEESYPSNQPQHF
d_call: .
clone_size: .
v_call: TRBV6-1
j_call: TRBJ1-5

cdr3_nt: TGCGCCAGCAGCTTGGCCCGGGCGGAGGATCAGCCCCAGCATTTT
cdr3_aa: CASSLARAEDQPQHF
d_call: .
clone_size: .
v_call: TRBV5-1
j_call: TRBJ1-5

cdr3_nt: TGTGCCAGCAGCGCGACGAATGAGGGGGATGTTGGAAAACTGTTTTTT
cdr3_aa: CASSATNEGDVGKLFF
d_call: .
clone_size: .
v_call: TRBV5-4
j_call: TRBJ1-4

cdr3_nt: TGTGCCACCAGCGGATGGGACAGGGTGGGGACTGAAGCTTTCTTT
cdr3_aa: CATSGWDRVGTEAFF
d_call: TRBD1
clone_size: .
v_call: TRBV15
j_call: TRBJ1-1

cdr3_nt: TGTGCCAGCAGCTTAAAGACAGGGAGCACAGATACGCAGTATTTT
cdr3_aa: CASSLKTGSTDTQYF
d_call: TRBD1
clone_size: few
v_call: TRBV7-2
j_call: TRBJ2-3

cdr3_nt: TGCGCCAGCAGCTTGGGGTTAGGGGGGGGTGTAAGCAATGAGCAGTTCTTC
cdr3_aa: CASSLGLGGGVSNEQFF
d_call: .
clone_size: .
v_call: TRBV5-1
j_call: TRBJ2-1

cdr3_nt: TGTGCCAGCAGGCCACAGGGGGCAACTAATGAAAAACTGTTTTTT
cdr3_aa: CASRPQGATNEKLFF
d_call: TRBD1
clone_size: .
v_call: TRBV28
j_call: TRBJ1-4

cdr3_nt: TGTGCCAGCAGTGAAAGGAGAGGCTTCTCCTATAATTCACCCCTCCACTTT
cdr3_aa: CASSERRGFSYNSPLHF
d_call: .
clone_size: .
v_call: TRBV6-1
j_call: TRBJ1-6

cdr3_nt: TGTGCCAGTAGTGGGACAGGGGGCTTTCAGCCCCAGCATTTT
cdr3_aa: CASSGTGGFQPQHF
d_call: TRBD1
clone_size: few
v_call: TRBV19
j_call: TRBJ1-5

cdr3_nt: TGTGCCAGCACTTTAACTGGACCGGAGGAGCCCCAGCATTTT
cdr3_aa: CASTLTGPEEPQHF
d_call: .
clone_size: .
v_call: TRBV6-1
j_call: TRBJ1-5

cdr3_nt: TGTGCCAGCAGCTTGGGCCGGGAGACCCAGTACTTC
cdr3_aa: CASSLGRETQYF
d_call: .
clone_size: few
v_call: TRBV5-6
j_call: TRBJ2-5

cdr3_nt: TGTGCCAGTAGTATAGAGCCGGGAAGGGCGAACACCGGGGAGCTGTTTTTT
cdr3_aa: CASSIEPGRANTGELFF
d_call: .
clone_size: .
v_call: TRBV19
j_call: TRBJ2-2

cdr3_nt: TGTGCCAGCAGTTTCTCCCTAGCGGGCACGACGTTCTTC
cdr3_aa: CASSFSLAGTTFF
d_call: TRBD2
clone_size: .
v_call: TRBV27
j_call: TRBJ2-1

cdr3_nt: TGCGCCAGCAGCTGGAGCAGTGAGAACACTGAAGCTTTCTTT
cdr3_aa: CASSWSSENTEAFF
d_call: .
clone_size: .
v_call: TRBV5-1
j_call: TRBJ1-1

cdr3_nt: TGTGCCATCAGTGTACGACAGCGGAACACTGAAGCTTTCTTT
cdr3_aa: CAISVRQRNTEAFF
d_call: .
clone_size: .
v_call: TRBV10-3
j_call: TRBJ1-1

cdr3_nt: TGTGCCAGCAGCTTGGGGTTAGCGTCGTACGAGCAGTACTTC
cdr3_aa: CASSLGLASYEQYF
d_call: .
clone_size: .
v_call: TRBV5-5
j_call: TRBJ2-7

cdr3_nt: TGTGCCAGCAGTGAAGAGGGCAGGGGGGCAGATACGCAGTATTTT
cdr3_aa: CASSEEGRGADTQYF
d_call: .
clone_size: once
v_call: TRBV6-1
j_call: TRBJ2-3

cdr3_nt: TGTGCCAGCAGCTCCCGTGGGCCCAGCACAGATACGCAGTATTTT
cdr3_aa: CASSSRGPSTDTQYF
d_call: .
clone_size: .
v_call: TRBV11-2
j_call: TRBJ2-3

cdr3_nt: TGTGCCAGCTCGAGACAGGGGGCCTACGAGCAGTACTTC
cdr3_aa: CASSRQGAYEQYF
d_call: TRBD1
clone_size: few
v_call: TRBV2
j_call: TRBJ2-7

cdr3_nt: TGTGCCAGCAGTTGGACAGAAATCACCGGGGAGCTGTTTTTT
cdr3_aa: CASSWTEITGELFF
d_call: .
clone_size: once
v_call: TRBV2
j_call: TRBJ2-2

cdr3_nt: TGTGCCAGCAGTCTTAGGGGGAAAAACATTCAGTACTTC
cdr3_aa: CASSLRGKNIQYF
d_call: .
clone_size: once
v_call: TRBV28
j_call: TRBJ2-4

cdr3_nt: TGCGCCAGCAGCCAAGTTGGGCACGAGCAGTACTTC
cdr3_aa: CASSQVGHEQYF
d_call: .
clone_size: few
v_call: TRBV4-1
j_call: TRBJ2-7

cdr3_nt: TGTGCCAGCAGCTTAGGGGACATCCCCGGGGAGCTGTTTTTT
cdr3_aa: CASSLGDIPGELFF
d_call: .
clone_size: once
v_call: TRBV7-7
j_call: TRBJ2-2

cdr3_nt: TGTGCCAGCAGCTTAGTACGGGGGGGGACAGACTCTGGAAACACCATATATTTT
cdr3_aa: CASSLVRGGTDSGNTIYF
d_call: TRBD1
clone_size: .
v_call: TRBV11-2
j_call: TRBJ1-3

cdr3_nt: TGTGCCAGCGGCCGAGACAGCAACACCGGGGAGCTGTTTTTT
cdr3_aa: CASGRDSNTGELFF
d_call: .
clone_size: .
v_call: TRBV2
j_call: TRBJ2-2

cdr3_nt: TGTGCCAGCAGCGCCGGGACTAGCGTCTACAATGAGCAGTTCTTC
cdr3_aa: CASSAGTSVYNEQFF
d_call: TRBD2
clone_size: .
v_call: TRBV11-2
j_call: TRBJ2-1

cdr3_nt: TGTGCCAGTACCTGGACAGGGGGCATGAGCTCCTACAATGAGCAGTTCTTC
cdr3_aa: CASTWTGGMSSYNEQFF
d_call: TRBD1
clone_size: .
v_call: TRBV19
j_call: TRBJ2-1

cdr3_nt: TGTGCCAGCAGTTACTCGAGGGTTTACAATGAGCAGTTCTTC
cdr3_aa: CASSYSRVYNEQFF
d_call: .
clone_size: .
v_call: TRBV6-6
j_call: TRBJ2-1

cdr3_nt: TGTGCCAGCAGTCAGCAGGGATTTGACGCAACTGAGACCCAGTACTTC
cdr3_aa: CASSQQGFDATETQYF
d_call: .
clone_size: .
v_call: TRBV2
j_call: TRBJ2-5

cdr3_nt: TGTGCCAGCAGTTATTGGAGGAACACTGAAGCTTTCTTT
cdr3_aa: CASSYWRNTEAFF
d_call: .
clone_size: .
v_call: TRBV6-6
j_call: TRBJ1-1

cdr3_nt: TGTGCCAGCACTCCCATCCTGGGCCACCAAGAGACCCAGTACTTC
cdr3_aa: CASTPILGHQETQYF
d_call: .
clone_size: .
v_call: TRBV7-6
j_call: TRBJ2-5

cdr3_nt: TGTGCCAGCCTCTACAGGTCTAGCGGCCATGATACGCAGTATTTT
cdr3_aa: CASLYRSSGHDTQYF
d_call: TRBD2
clone_size: .
v_call: TRBV6-5
j_call: TRBJ2-3

cdr3_nt: TGTGCCACGGGGGGGAGGGTCCTATCCTACAATGAGCAGTTCTTC
cdr3_aa: CATGGRVLSYNEQFF
d_call: TRBD2
clone_size: few
v_call: TRBV7-9
j_call: TRBJ2-1

cdr3_nt: TGTGCCAGCAGCCAGACAGGTTTTGGGACAGATACGCAGTATTTT
cdr3_aa: CASSQTGFGTDTQYF
d_call: .
clone_size: once
v_call: TRBV5-4
j_call: TRBJ2-3

cdr3_nt: TGTGCCAGCAATTCGGGACAGGGGGCTTCAGATACGCAGTATTTT
cdr3_aa: CASNSGQGASDTQYF
d_call: TRBD1
clone_size: .
v_call: TRBV28
j_call: TRBJ2-3

cdr3_nt: TGTGCCAGTGAGATTAGCGGGGGGGATACGCAGTATTTT
cdr3_aa: CASEISGGDTQYF
d_call: TRBD2
clone_size: .
v_call: TRBV19
j_call: TRBJ2-3

cdr3_nt: TGTGCCAGCAGCTTATCCGAGTTAACTAATGAAAAACTGTTTTTT
cdr3_aa: CASSLSELTNEKLFF
d_call: .
clone_size: .
v_call: TRBV7-9
j_call: TRBJ1-4

cdr3_nt: TGTGCCAGCAGTTATAGGGGCCGCACAGATACGCAGTATTTT
cdr3_aa: CASSYRGRTDTQYF
d_call: .
clone_size: .
v_call: TRBV6-5
j_call: TRBJ2-3

cdr3_nt: TGTGCCAGCAGTCCCCGCGGCAGTCTTCAGGAGACCCAGTACTTC
cdr3_aa: CASSPRGSLQETQYF
d_call: .
clone_size: .
v_call: TRBV27
j_call: TRBJ2-5

cdr3_nt: TGTGCCAGCATCTCGGGGACTCCTGGGGCCAACGTCCTGACTTTC
cdr3_aa: CASISGTPGANVLTF
d_call: .
clone_size: once
v_call: TRBV7-9
j_call: TRBJ2-6

cdr3_nt: TGTGCCAGCAAGGGGCTTTCAAGCACAGATACGCAGTATTTT
cdr3_aa: CASKGLSSTDTQYF
d_call: .
clone_size: once
v_call: TRBV9
j_call: TRBJ2-3